The 26 T cell receptor beta chains below all came from one sample that was sequenced in a study of T cells in localized non-small cell lung cancer. Generated by immunoSEQ multiplex PCR, the TCRdb table keeps only in-frame clones and is missing some. The sample has about 3,100 clones; about 31% are singletons. Sample: lung tumor tissue, taken before any cancer treatment. All receptors derive from a woman aged 35 to 70 with stage I squamous cell lung carcinoma.

The chain recombines TRBV5-1 with TRBJ1-4; D perhaps matches TRBD1 (5 bases). The CDR3 is 15 amino acids. Germline values: CDR1 SGHRS, CDR2 YFSETQ. V was cut by 2 bases and J by 7 bases, with 15 bases left in between. CDR3 nucleotides: TGCGCCAGCAGCTTCCTCGGGGCGGTAGGTGAAAAACTGTTTTTT. Translation: CASSFLGAVGEKLFF.

The chain employs TRBV30 and TRBJ2-6; perhaps D is TRBD1 or TRBD2 (6 bases each). The CDR3 has 13 amino acids. V gave up 4 bases and J gave up 5 bases, with 9 bases separating them. Germline V gene sequence: CDR1 GTSNPN, CDR2 SVGIG (reference sequence). As DNA, the CDR3 is TGTGCCTGGACGGGGGACAGGGCCAACGTCCTGACTTTC. It codes for CAWTGDRANVLTF.

The CDR3 nucleotides are TGTGCCAGCTCACCTAGTTCCAGACTCACAGATACGCAGTATTTT. As protein: CASSPSSRLTDTQYF. This chain connects TRBV18 to TRBJ2-3, with unresolved D. There are 15 residues in the CDR3. Trimming removed 3 bases at V and 2 bases at J, with 12 bases between. Per the germline V gene, CDR1 is KGHSH and CDR2 is LQKENI.

The chain recombines TRBV4-1 with TRBJ2-5, with D uncertain. CDR1 is MGHRA, CDR2 YSYEKL, per germline. Trimming took 4 bases from V and 3 from J, leaving 9 bases between them. CDR3 length equals 13 residues. CDR3 sequence (DNA): TGCGCCAGCAGCCCGACTGGTGAAGAGACCCAGTACTTC. The encoded protein is CASSPTGEETQYF.

V gene TRBV29-1 combines with J gene TRBJ2-5; the D gene is possibly TRBD2 (6 bases). The V and J ends lost 4 bases and 7 bases respectively, with 13 bases between them. The CDR3 runs to 12 residues. Germline CDR1 is SQVTM and CDR2 is ANQGSEA. CDR3 region: CSVVVDGRTQYF. The CDR3 DNA follows: TGCAGCGTTGTTGTGGACGGGAGGACCCAGTACTTC.

This clone appeared a few times. This rearrangement joins TRBV14 to TRBJ1-4; D ambiguous. The CDR3 sequence is 13 residues long. Per germline, CDR1 SGHDN and CDR2 FVKESK. V lost 6 bases and J lost 7, with 12 bases in between. The CDR3 loop reads CASSGIVGEKLFF. The CDR3 region has the DNA TGTGCCAGCAGTGGTATCGTGGGTGAAAAACTGTTTTTT.

This rearrangement joins TRBV6-8 to TRBJ2-3, with 11 positions matching TRBD2. There are 17 residues in the CDR3. V shed 5 bases, J shed 4 bases, and the junction held 11 bases outside the gene matches. Germline V lookup: CDR1 MNHGY, CDR2 SAAAGT. This CDR3 is CASSEDLLAGVADTQYF. CDR3 in DNA: TGTGCCAGCAGTGAGGACTTACTAGCGGGGGTTGCAGATACGCAGTATTTT.

This clone has just a few counts. As DNA, the CDR3 is TGTGCCAGCAGCTTGGGGACAGGGAAAACCTACAATGAGCAGTTCTTC. Amino acids: CASSLGTGKTYNEQFF. The genes are TRBV11-3 and TRBJ2-1; 9 positions agree with TRBD1. Losses at the gene ends were 3 bases for V and 2 bases for J; bases not matched to a gene: 5. CDR3 length: 16 residues. CDR1 SGHNT and CDR2 YENEEA come from the germline V gene.

This clone has a handful of counts. The chain joins TRBV10-3 to TRBJ1-5; TRBD1 matches at 10 bases. Germline CDR1 ENHRY, CDR2 SYGVKD. Trimming took 2 bases from V and 7 from J; bases not matched to a gene: 8. The CDR3 consists of 16 residues. CDR3 coding DNA: TGTGCCATCAGTGAGGCTGACAGGGGGCGAAGACAGCCCCAGCATTTT. The encoded protein is CAISEADRGRRQPQHF.

The table lists this clone with a few counts. The chain carries TRBV6-8 and TRBJ1-1, with D uncertain. V was clipped by 5 bases and J by 2 bases, with 15 bases between them. The length of the CDR3 is 15 residues. Germline V gene sequence: CDR1 MNHGY, CDR2 SAAAGT. The CDR3 bases are TGTGCCAGCAGTCCGGCCGGGCTGAGAAACACTGAAGCTTTCTTT. It yields the protein CASSPAGLRNTEAFF.

The chain combines TRBV18 with TRBJ2-7; D could derive from TRBD1 or TRBD2 (5 bases each). In germline, CDR1 is KGHSH, CDR2 LQKENI. This CDR3 comprises 14 residues. V was clipped by 5 bases and J by 1 base, with 12 bases between them. The CDR3 sequence is CASSSRDGSYEQYF. The CDR3 DNA follows: TGTGCCAGCTCATCCCGGGACGGGTCCTACGAGCAGTACTTC.

This clone was counted only a few times. The rearrangement joins TRBV9 to TRBJ1-2; the D gene is possibly TRBD1 (6 bases). The germline V gene has CDR1 SGDLS and CDR2 YYNGEE. CDR3 length: 14 amino acids. Trimming took 7 bases from V and 2 from J, leaving 15 bases between them. The CDR3 protein is CASYPRQGNYGYTF. DNA of the CDR3: TGTGCCAGCTATCCCAGGCAGGGGAACTATGGCTACACCTTC.

The V call is TRBV30, the J call TRBJ1-6; D is unclear. V dropped 0 bases and J dropped 8 bases, with 14 bases sitting between them. There are 15 residues in the CDR3. The germline V gene has CDR1 GTSNPN and CDR2 SVGIG (reference sequence). This CDR3 reads CAWSVLPEQYSPLHF. CDR3 nucleotides: TGTGCCTGGAGTGTTCTCCCGGAACAGTATTCACCCCTCCACTTT.

This clone was counted only a few times. The chain recombines TRBV9 with TRBJ2-4; 15 bases match TRBD2. With 9 bases clipped from V and 8 bases from J, the junction kept 9 bases outside the gene matches. Germline V gene lookup returns CDR1 SGDLS and CDR2 YYNGEE. The CDR3 spans 15 residues. DNA of the CDR3: TGTGCCACCGGGACTAGCGGGGGGCCAGGGGACATTCAGTACTTC. The encoded protein is CATGTSGGPGDIQYF.

A few counts support this clone. The chain joins TRBV6-8 to TRBJ2-3, with D unclear. V was trimmed by 11 bases and J by 7 bases, leaving 22 bases between them. There are 14 residues in the CDR3. Germline loops: CDR1 MNHGY, CDR2 SAAAGT. The DNA of the CDR3 is TGTGCCCATCTTGAAAGCTCAAAAAGGAATACGCAGTATTTT. Protein product: CAHLESSKRNTQYF.

The rearrangement uses TRBV11-3 and TRBJ1-1; no clear D gene. V shed 4 bases and J shed 0 bases, with 12 bases lying between them. Germline CDR1 SGHNT, CDR2 YENEEA. CDR3 length: 15 residues. The CDR3 DNA reads as TGTGCCAGCAGCTCCGGGCGGCACATGAACACTGAAGCTTTCTTT. Protein: CASSSGRHMNTEAFF.

Only a few counts were recorded for this clone. The CDR3 region has the DNA TGCGCCAGCAGCTTCTTATGGGCACGAATGAACACTGAAGCTTTCTTT. Translating it yields CASSFLWARMNTEAFF. The chain is built from TRBV5-1 and TRBJ1-1; D is ambiguous. V dropped 2 bases and J dropped 0 bases, with 14 bases sitting between them. CDR1 and CDR2 (germline): SGHRS, YFSETQ. The CDR3 totals 16 residues.

This clone was observed a handful of times. V gene TRBV10-3 combines with J gene TRBJ2-2; D is uncertain. Trimming stripped 2 bases from V and 5 bases from J, with 3 bases between. Germline CDR1 ENHRY, CDR2 SYGVKD. The CDR3 is 12 amino acids. The DNA for the CDR3 is TGTGCCATCAGTGAGACGACCGGGGAGCTGTTTTTT. Its translation: CAISETTGELFF.

The rearrangement joins TRBV19 to TRBJ2-3, with 9 bases lining up with TRBD2. Unmatched junction bases numbered 12, after V lost 5 bases and J lost 3 bases. The V gene's germline CDR1 is LNHDA and CDR2 SQIVND (reference sequence). The CDR3 loop spans 17 amino acids. This CDR3 reads CASSPWGAGGQTDTQYF. For the CDR3, the DNA is TGTGCCAGTAGTCCCTGGGGAGCGGGAGGACAGACAGATACGCAGTATTTT.

V and J are TRBV11-3 and TRBJ1-4, with TRBD1 matching 7 bases. Germline CDR1 is SGHNT and CDR2 is YENEEA. The CDR3 consists of 15 residues. J lost 8 bases, V lost 5 bases, and 11 bases had no gene match. The CDR3 DNA reads as TGTGCCAGCAGCACCCTGACAGGGCAAGGCGAAAAACTGTTTTTT. Encoded protein: CASSTLTGQGEKLFF.

By share, this clone ranks as medium-sized. The chain carries TRBV11-3 and TRBJ2-5; 13 nucleotides match TRBD2. J gave up 5 bases and V 3 bases, and 9 bases lay outside the gene matches. Per germline, CDR1 SGHNT and CDR2 YENEEA. CDR3 length equals 17 residues. CDR3 region: CASSLSTGGLAGETQYF. CDR3 DNA sequence: TGTGCCAGCAGCTTGAGCACAGGGGGACTAGCGGGGGAGACCCAGTACTTC.

This clone was counted at least ten times. V usage is TRBV9 and J usage is TRBJ2-5, with 7 bases that match TRBD1. J was trimmed by 5 bases and V by 4 bases; bases with no gene match: 8. In germline, CDR1 is SGDLS, CDR2 YYNGEE. The CDR3 is made up of 14 amino acids. The CDR3 region has the DNA TGTGCCAGCAGCAGTACAGGGGTCGAGGAGACCCAGTACTTC. Its translation is CASSSTGVEETQYF.

V usage is TRBV11-3 and J usage is TRBJ1-1; possibly TRBD1 for D (5 bases). Germline V gene data show CDR1 as SGHNT and CDR2 as YENEEA. V dropped 5 bases and J dropped 4 bases, with 17 bases sitting between them. This CDR3 spans 15 amino acids. CDR3 nucleotides: TGTGCCAGCAGCCGGGAGGGGTTTGGTTCCACTGAAGCTTTCTTT. Its protein is CASSREGFGSTEAFF.

Judged by abundance, this clone is medium-sized (0.01 to 0.1%). The chain couples TRBV4-1 to TRBJ2-4, with 9 bases identical to TRBD2. Germline V lookup: CDR1 MGHRA, CDR2 YSYEKL. The CDR3 spans 15 residues. With 0 bases clipped from V and 6 bases from J, the junction kept 3 bases outside the gene matches. The CDR3 loop reads CASSQESGGRNIQYF. The CDR3 DNA sequence: TGCGCCAGCAGCCAAGAAAGCGGGGGGCGAAACATTCAGTACTTC.

This rearrangement joins TRBV5-1 to TRBJ1-1; no firm D call. The germline V gene encodes CDR1 SGHRS and CDR2 YFSETQ. V was shortened by 4 bases and J by 1 base, with 11 bases between the two germline ends. The length of the CDR3 is 14 residues. This CDR3 is CASSLGAKNTEAFF. CDR3 nucleotide sequence: TGCGCCAGCAGCCTGGGCGCGAAGAACACTGAAGCTTTCTTT.

By frequency in the sample, this clone is large. CDR3 region: CASLDANTGELFF. The CDR3 DNA sequence: TGTGCCAGCCTCGACGCGAACACCGGGGAGCTGTTTTTT. This chain connects TRBV19 to TRBJ2-2, with D unresolved. CDR1 is LNHDA and CDR2 is SQIVND in the germline V gene (reference sequence). This CDR3 is 13 amino acids long. Deletions cut 9 bases from V and 0 bases from J, with 8 bases between. The full variable domain, completed using reference TRBV19 and TRBJ2-2, is DGGITQSPKYLFRKEGQNVTLSCEQNLNHDAMYWYRQDPGQGLRLIYYSQIVNDFQKGDIAEGYSVSREKKESFPLTVTSAQKNPTAFYLCASLDANTGELFFGEGSRLTVL.